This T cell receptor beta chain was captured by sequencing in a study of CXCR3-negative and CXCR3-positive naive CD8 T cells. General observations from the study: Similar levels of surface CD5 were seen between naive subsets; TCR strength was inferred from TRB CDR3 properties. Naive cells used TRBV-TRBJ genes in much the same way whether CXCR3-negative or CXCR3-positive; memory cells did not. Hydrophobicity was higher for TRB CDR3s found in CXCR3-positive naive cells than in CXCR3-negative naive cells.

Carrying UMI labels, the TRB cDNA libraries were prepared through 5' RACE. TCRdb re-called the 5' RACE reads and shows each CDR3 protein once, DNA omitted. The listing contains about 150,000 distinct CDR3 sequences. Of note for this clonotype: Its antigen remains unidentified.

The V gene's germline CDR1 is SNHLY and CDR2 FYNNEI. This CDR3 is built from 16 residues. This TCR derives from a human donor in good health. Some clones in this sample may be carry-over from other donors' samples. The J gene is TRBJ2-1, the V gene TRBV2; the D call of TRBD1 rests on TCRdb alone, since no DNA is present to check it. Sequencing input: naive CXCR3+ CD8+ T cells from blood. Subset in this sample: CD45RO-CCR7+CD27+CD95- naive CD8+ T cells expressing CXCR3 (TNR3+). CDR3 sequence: CASRVPGGSGNNEQFF.